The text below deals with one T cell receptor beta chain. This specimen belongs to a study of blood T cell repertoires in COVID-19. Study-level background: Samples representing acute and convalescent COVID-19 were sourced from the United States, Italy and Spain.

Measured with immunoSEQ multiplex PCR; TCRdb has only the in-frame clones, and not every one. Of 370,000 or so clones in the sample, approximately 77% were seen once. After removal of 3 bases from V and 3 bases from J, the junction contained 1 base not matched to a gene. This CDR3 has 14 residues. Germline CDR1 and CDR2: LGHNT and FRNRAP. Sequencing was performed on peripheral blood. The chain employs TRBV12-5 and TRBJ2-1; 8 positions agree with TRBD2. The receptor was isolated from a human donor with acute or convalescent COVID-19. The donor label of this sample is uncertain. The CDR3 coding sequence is TGTGCTAGTGGTTTCGCGGGGGGCTACAATGAGCAGTTCTTC. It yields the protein CASGFAGGYNEQFF.